One sample yielded the 7 T cell receptor beta chains listed below, sequenced in a study of regulatory T cells in long-lasting Graves disease listed by TCRdb under 2021. The time point label here, explained by the study, means: newly diagnosed GD, antithyroid drugs for less than 3 months. For both TCR sequencing and RNA sequencing, RNA was extracted from PBMCs using TRIzol. The library was produced with multiplex PCR. The sequencer listed for this sample is Illumina HiSeq 4000. CDR3 regions were amplified by Arm-PCR with iRepertoire HTBI primers to construct TCR beta libraries. TCRdb reworked the public reads: Q25 trimming with fastp, MiXCR clone assembly, productive beta chains retained. Rows are unified per CDR3 protein, each entry keeping the most common DNA and genes. This sample has approximately 540,000 distinct CDR3 sequences in its table, and more than 10% of those were observed once. More than 8% of the sample is in the top ten clones.

These same data were also listed under a study on T cells in Graves' hyperthyroidism and ophthalmopathy.

The sample here was peripheral blood mononuclear cells (PBMCs), taken at new diagnosis, from a patient treated with antithyroid drugs. The origin of the receptors is a woman in her twenties or thirties with Graves disease. Donor details come from another sample of the same person, matched by shared clones.

The V gene is TRBV6-2 or TRBV6-3, the J gene TRBJ1-1, with unresolved D. Germline V gives CDR1 MNHEY, CDR2 SVGEGT. The CDR3 is 16 residues long. V lost 2 bases and J lost 1, with 14 bases in between. CDR3 bases: TGTGCCAGCAGTTACGACCGAGCTACTGGGAACACTGAAGCTTTCTTT. It specifies CASSYDRATGNTEAFF.

The chain has TRBV3-1 and TRBJ2-2; 7 bases match TRBD2. V dropped 0 bases and J dropped 0; count of bases not matched to a gene: 7. The V gene's germline CDR1 is LGHDT and CDR2 YNNKEL (reference sequence). This CDR3 region has 18 residues. In nucleotides, the CDR3 is TGTGCCAGCAGCCAAGAGGGGCCGGGAGGCCCGAACACCGGGGAGCTGTTTTTT. This codes for CASSQEGPGGPNTGELFF.

This clonotype came up many times. The chain couples TRBV30 to TRBJ1-2; D unresolved. This CDR3 comprises 13 residues. The ends were cut back, 1 base at V and 7 bases at J, with 13 bases in the middle. Germline lookup yields CDR1 GTSNPN and CDR2 SVGIG (reference sequence). The CDR3 DNA sequence: TGTGCCTGGAGTGACTCTACCTATGGTGGCTACACCTTC. Residues: CAWSDSTYGGYTF.

This clonotype was seen many times. The chain has TRBV2 and TRBJ2-1; the match to TRBD2 covers 7 bases. Germline V gives CDR1 SNHLY, CDR2 FYNNEI. The CDR3 is 21 residues long. Trimming at V came to 2 bases and at J to 0 bases, leaving 19 bases not matched to a gene. The CDR3 sequence is CASSELYKGASGLSSYNEQFF. CDR3 in DNA: TGTGCCAGCAGTGAACTGTATAAGGGCGCTAGCGGATTAAGCTCCTACAATGAGCAGTTCTTC.

This clonotype was seen at least ten times. The gene calls are TRBV2 and TRBJ1-5, with 7 bases that match TRBD1. CDR1 is SNHLY, CDR2 FYNNEI, per germline. CDR3 size: 15 residues. After removal of 7 bases from V and 1 base from J, the junction contained 7 bases not matched to a gene. The CDR3 reads CASTRQGLSNQPQHF. The CDR3 bases are TGTGCCAGCACTCGACAGGGTCTCAGCAATCAGCCCCAGCATTTT.

This clonotype was picked up many times. V and J are TRBV25-1 and TRBJ2-5; TRBD1 matches 7 bases. CDR1 and CDR2 (germline): MGHDK, SYGVNS. The CDR3 covers 16 residues. The junction had 9 bases not matched to a gene; V was cut back by 4 bases and J by 1 base. The DNA for the CDR3 is TGTGCCAGCAGTGTACGACAGGGATGGGTCCAAGAGACCCAGTACTTC. This gives the protein CASSVRQGWVQETQYF.

The gene calls are TRBV19 and TRBJ1-4; possible D gene TRBD1, 6 bases. CDR3 size: 16 residues. V was cut by 2 bases and J by 4 bases, with 14 bases left in between. CDR1 is LNHDA, CDR2 SQIVND, per germline (reference sequence). The CDR3 region is CASSILGATLNEKLFF. The CDR3 nucleotides are TGTGCCAGTAGTATATTGGGGGCCACCCTTAATGAAAAACTGTTTTTT.